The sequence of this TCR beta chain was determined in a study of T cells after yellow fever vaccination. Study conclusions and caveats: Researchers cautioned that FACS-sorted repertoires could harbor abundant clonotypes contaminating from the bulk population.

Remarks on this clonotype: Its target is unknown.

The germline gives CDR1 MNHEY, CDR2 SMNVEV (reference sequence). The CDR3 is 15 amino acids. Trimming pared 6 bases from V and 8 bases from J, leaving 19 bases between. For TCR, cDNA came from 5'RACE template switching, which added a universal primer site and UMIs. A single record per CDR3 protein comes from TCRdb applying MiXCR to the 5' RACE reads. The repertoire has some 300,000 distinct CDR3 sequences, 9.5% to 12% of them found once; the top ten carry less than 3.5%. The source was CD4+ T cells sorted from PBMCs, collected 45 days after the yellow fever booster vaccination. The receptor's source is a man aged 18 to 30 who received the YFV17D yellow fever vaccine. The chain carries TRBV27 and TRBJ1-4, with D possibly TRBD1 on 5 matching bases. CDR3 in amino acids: CASSGRGDPEEKLFF. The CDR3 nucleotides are TGTGCCAGCAGCGGCCGGGGCGATCCGGAAGAAAAACTGTTTTTT.